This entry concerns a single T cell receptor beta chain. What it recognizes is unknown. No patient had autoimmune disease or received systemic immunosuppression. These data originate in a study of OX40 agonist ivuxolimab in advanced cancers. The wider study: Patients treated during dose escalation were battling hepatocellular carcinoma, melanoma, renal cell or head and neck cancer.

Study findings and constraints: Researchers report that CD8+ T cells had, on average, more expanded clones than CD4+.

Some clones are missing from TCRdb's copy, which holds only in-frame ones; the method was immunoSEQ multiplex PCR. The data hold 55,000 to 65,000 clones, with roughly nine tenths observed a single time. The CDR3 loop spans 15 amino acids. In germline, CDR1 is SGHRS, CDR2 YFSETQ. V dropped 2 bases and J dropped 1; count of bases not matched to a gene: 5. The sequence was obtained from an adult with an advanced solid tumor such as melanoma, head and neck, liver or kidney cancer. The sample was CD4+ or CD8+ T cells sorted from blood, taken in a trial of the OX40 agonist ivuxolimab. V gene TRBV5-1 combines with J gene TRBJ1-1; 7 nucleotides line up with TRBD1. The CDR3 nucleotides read TGCGCCAGCAGCTTACAGGGGAGGGGGAACACTGAAGCTTTCTTT. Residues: CASSLQGRGNTEAFF. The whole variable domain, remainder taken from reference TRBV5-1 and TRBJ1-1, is KAGVTQTPRYLIKTRGQQVTLSCSPISGHRSVSWYQQTPGQGLQFLFEYFSETQRNKGNFPGRFSGRQFSNSRSEMNVSTLELGDSALYLCASSLQGRGNTEAFFGQGTRLTVV.